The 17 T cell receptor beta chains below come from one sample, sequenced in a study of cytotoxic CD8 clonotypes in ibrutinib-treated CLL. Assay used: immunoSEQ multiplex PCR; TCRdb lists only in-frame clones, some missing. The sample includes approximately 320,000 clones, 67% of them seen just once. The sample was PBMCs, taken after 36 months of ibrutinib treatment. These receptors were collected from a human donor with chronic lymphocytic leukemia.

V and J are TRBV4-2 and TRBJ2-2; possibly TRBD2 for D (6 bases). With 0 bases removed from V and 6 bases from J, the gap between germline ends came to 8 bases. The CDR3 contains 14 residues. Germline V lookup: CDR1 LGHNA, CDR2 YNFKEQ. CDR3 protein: CASSQDLAAGELFF. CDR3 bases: TGTGCCAGCAGCCAAGATTTAGCGGCCGGGGAGCTGTTTTTT.

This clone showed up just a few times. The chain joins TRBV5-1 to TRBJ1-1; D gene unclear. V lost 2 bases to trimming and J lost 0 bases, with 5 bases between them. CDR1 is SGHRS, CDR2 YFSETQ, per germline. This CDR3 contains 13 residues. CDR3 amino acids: CASSFGLNTEAFF. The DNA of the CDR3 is TGCGCCAGCAGCTTTGGGCTGAACACTGAAGCTTTCTTT.

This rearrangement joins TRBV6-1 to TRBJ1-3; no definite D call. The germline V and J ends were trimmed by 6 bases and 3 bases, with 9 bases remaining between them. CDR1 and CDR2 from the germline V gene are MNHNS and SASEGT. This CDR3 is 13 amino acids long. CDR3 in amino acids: CASSLASGNTIYF. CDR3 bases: TGTGCCAGCAGCCTAGCAAGTGGAAACACCATATATTTT.

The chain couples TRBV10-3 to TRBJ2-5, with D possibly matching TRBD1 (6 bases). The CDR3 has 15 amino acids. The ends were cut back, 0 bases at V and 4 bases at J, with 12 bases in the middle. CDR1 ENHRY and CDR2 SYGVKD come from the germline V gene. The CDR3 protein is CAISESNQGRETQYF. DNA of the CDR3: TGTGCCATCAGTGAGTCGAATCAGGGGAGAGAGACCCAGTACTTC.

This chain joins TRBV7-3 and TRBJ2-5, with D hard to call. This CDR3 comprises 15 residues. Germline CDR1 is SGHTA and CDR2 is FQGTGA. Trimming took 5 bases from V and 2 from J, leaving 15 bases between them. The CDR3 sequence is CASSPRPNPQETQYF. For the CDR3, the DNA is TGTGCCAGCAGCCCAAGGCCTAATCCGCAAGAGACCCAGTACTTC.

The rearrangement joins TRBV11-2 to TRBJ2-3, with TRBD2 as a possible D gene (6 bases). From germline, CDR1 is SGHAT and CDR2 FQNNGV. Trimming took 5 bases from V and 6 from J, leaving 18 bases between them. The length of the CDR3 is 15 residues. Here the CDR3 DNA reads TGTGCCAGCAGCGTTAGACTAGATTCACGCGATACGCAGTATTTT. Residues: CASSVRLDSRDTQYF.

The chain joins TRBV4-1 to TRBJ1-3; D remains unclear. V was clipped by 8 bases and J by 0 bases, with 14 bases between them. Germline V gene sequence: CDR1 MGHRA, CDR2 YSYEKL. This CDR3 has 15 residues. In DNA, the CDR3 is TGCGCCAGCGGCTCGATTATTGACTCTGGAAACACCATATATTTT. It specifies CASGSIIDSGNTIYF.

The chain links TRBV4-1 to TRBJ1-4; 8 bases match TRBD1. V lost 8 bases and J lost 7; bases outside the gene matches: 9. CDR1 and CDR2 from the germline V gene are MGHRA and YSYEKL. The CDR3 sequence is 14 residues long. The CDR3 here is CASQGTGTGEKLFF. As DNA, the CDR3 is TGCGCCAGCCAGGGGACAGGTACTGGTGAAAAACTGTTTTTT.

As DNA, the CDR3 is TGTGCCAGCATGGGGGCTGGGGCCAACGTCCTGACTTTC. Protein sequence: CASMGAGANVLTF. The rearrangement uses TRBV6-6 and TRBJ2-6; possibly TRBD1 or TRBD2 for D (5 bases each). The V and J ends lost 7 bases and 2 bases respectively, with 6 bases between them. The CDR3 extends over 13 amino acids. Germline CDR1 reads MNHNY; CDR2 reads SVGAGI (reference sequence).

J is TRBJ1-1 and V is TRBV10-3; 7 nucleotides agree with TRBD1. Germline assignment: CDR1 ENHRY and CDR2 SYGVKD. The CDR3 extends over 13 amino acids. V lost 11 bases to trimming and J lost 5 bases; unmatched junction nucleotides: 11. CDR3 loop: CAAGGRGRTEAFF. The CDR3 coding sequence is TGTGCCGCAGGGGGAAGGGGCCGTACTGAAGCTTTCTTT.

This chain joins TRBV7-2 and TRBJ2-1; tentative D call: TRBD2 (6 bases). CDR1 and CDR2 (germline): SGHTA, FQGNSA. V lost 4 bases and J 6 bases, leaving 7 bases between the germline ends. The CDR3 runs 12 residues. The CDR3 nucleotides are TGTGCCAGCAGCTCGCGGGGCAATGAGCAGTTCTTC. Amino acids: CASSSRGNEQFF.

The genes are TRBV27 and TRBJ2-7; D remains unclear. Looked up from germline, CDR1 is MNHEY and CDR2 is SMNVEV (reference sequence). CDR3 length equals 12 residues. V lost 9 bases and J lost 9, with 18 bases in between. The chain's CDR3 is CARVSWDMGQYF. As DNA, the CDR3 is TGTGCCAGGGTGAGTTGGGATATGGGGCAGTACTTC.

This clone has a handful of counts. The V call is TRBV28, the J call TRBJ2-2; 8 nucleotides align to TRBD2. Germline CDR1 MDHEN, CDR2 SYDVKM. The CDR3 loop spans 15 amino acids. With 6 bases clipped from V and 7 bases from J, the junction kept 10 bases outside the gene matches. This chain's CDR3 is CASRPTGLVGGELFF. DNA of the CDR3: TGTGCCAGCAGGCCCACGGGACTAGTGGGCGGGGAGCTGTTTTTT. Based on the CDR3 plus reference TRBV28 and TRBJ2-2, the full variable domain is DVKVTQSSRYLVKRTGEKVFLECVQDMDHENMFWYRQDPGLGLRLIYFSYDVKMKEKGDIPEGYSVSREKKERFSLILESASTNQTSMYLCASRPTGLVGGELFFGEGSRLTVL.

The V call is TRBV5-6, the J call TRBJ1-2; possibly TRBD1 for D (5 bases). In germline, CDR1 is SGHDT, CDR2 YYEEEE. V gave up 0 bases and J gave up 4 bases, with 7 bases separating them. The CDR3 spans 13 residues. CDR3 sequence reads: CASSLDGAYGYTF. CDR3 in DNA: TGTGCCAGCAGCTTGGACGGGGCCTATGGCTACACCTTC. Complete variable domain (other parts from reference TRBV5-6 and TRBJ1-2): DAGVTQSPTHLIKTRGQQVTLRCSPKSGHDTVSWYQQALGQGPQFIFQYYEEEERQRGNFPDRFSGHQFPNYSSELNVNALLLGDSALYLCASSLDGAYGYTFGSGTRLTVV.

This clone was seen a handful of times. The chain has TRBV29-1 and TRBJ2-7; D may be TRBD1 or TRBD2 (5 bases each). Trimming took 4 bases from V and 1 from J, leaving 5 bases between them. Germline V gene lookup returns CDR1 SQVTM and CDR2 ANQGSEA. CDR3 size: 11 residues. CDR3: CSVGGSYEQYF. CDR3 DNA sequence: TGCAGCGTTGGGGGGTCCTACGAGCAGTACTTC.

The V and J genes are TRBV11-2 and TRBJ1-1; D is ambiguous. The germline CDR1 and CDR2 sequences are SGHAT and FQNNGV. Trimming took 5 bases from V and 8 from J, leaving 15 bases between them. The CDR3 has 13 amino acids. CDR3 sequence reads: CASSPRRELEAFF. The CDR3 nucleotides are TGTGCCAGCAGCCCGCGGAGGGAATTGGAAGCTTTCTTT.

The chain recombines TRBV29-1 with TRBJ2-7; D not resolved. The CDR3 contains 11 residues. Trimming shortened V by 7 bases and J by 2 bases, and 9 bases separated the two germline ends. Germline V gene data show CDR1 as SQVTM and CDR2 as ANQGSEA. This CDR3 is CSAYGTYEQYF. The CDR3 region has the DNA TGCAGCGCTTATGGGACCTACGAGCAGTACTTC.